The 32 T cell receptor beta chains presented below share a single source sample, sequenced in a study of T cells in narcolepsy. The protocol was immunoSEQ multiplex PCR, while the TCRdb copy is restricted to in-frame clones and leaves out a portion. The table has 26,000 or so clones, approximately 80% seen once. Input material: CD45RA- memory CD4+ T cells from PBMCs. These receptors originate from a human donor with narcolepsy.

The CDR3 region has the DNA TGTGCCAGCAGGGACAGCTCCTATAATTCACCCCTCCACTTT. It yields the protein CASRDSSYNSPLHF. J is TRBJ1-6 and V is TRBV25-1, with D perhaps TRBD1 (6 bases). Germline CDR1 and CDR2: MGHDK and SYGVNS. V lost 6 bases to trimming and J lost 0 bases, with 6 bases between them. The CDR3 is 14 residues long.

The V call is TRBV5-1, the J call TRBJ2-5, with D possibly being TRBD2 (5 bases). V lost 3 bases and J 2 bases, leaving 17 bases between the germline ends. In germline, CDR1 is SGHRS, CDR2 YFSETQ. The CDR3 totals 16 residues. The CDR3 is CASSSGIPSFQETQYF. DNA for the CDR3: TGCGCCAGCAGCTCCGGGATCCCGTCTTTTCAAGAGACCCAGTACTTC.

This chain connects TRBV5-5 to TRBJ1-4; 8 positions agree with TRBD1. This CDR3 is built from 14 residues. In germline, CDR1 is SGHKS, CDR2 YYEKEE (reference sequence). J lost 6 bases, V lost 5 bases, and 6 bases had no gene match. For the CDR3, the DNA is TGTGCCAGCAGTCCAGGGGGCGGATATGAAAAACTGTTTTTT. Amino acids: CASSPGGGYEKLFF.

The chain combines TRBV11-3 with TRBJ1-2; 7 bases agree with TRBD1. The ends lost 0 bases at V and 6 bases at J; junction bases unmatched: 7. The germline V gene encodes CDR1 SGHNT and CDR2 YENEEA. The CDR3 extends over 15 amino acids. The CDR3 DNA reads TGTGCCAGCAGCTTAGAAGGGGGCTTAATCAATGGCTACACCTTC. Its protein is CASSLEGGLINGYTF.

Only a few counts were recorded for this clone. The V call is TRBV10-2, the J call TRBJ2-2, with TRBD1 identical over 8 bases. The CDR3 totals 15 residues. Losses at the gene ends were 6 bases for V and 1 base for J; bases not matched to a gene: 4. CDR1 is WSHSY, CDR2 SAAADI, per germline. The CDR3 is CASRVTGENTGELFF. Here the CDR3 DNA reads TGCGCCAGCAGGGTGACAGGGGAGAACACCGGGGAGCTGTTTTTT.

The rearrangement uses TRBV6-1 and TRBJ1-2; 7 bases align to TRBD1. CDR3 size: 13 residues. Trimming at V came to 6 bases and at J to 8 bases, leaving 9 bases not matched to a gene. Looked up from germline, CDR1 is MNHNS and CDR2 is SASEGT. The CDR3: CASRPDRTGGYTF. CDR3 DNA: TGTGCCAGCAGGCCGGACAGGACTGGAGGCTACACCTTC.

The chain recombines TRBV27 with TRBJ2-1, with TRBD2 identical over 9 bases. This CDR3 has 16 residues. CDR1 is MNHEY and CDR2 is SMNVEV in the germline V gene (reference sequence). The J segment lost 9 bases and the V segment lost 3 bases, leaving 12 bases of the junction unmatched. The CDR3 protein is CASSFAGGLEAREQFF. In nucleotides, the CDR3 is TGTGCCAGCAGTTTTGCGGGGGGGCTCGAGGCGCGTGAGCAGTTCTTC.

This clone was detected once. CDR3 bases: TGCGCCAGCAGCCAACCAACTAATGAAAAACTGTTTTTT. It codes for CASSQPTNEKLFF. V usage is TRBV4-1 and J usage is TRBJ1-4; D not resolved. V gave up 2 bases and J gave up 0 bases, with 1 base separating them. Germline loops: CDR1 MGHRA, CDR2 YSYEKL. The CDR3 has 13 amino acids.

The V call is TRBV15, the J call TRBJ1-4, with 8 bases aligning to TRBD1. Germline V gene lookup returns CDR1 LNHNV and CDR2 YYDKDF (reference sequence). This CDR3 spans 14 amino acids. V dropped 6 bases and J dropped 10; count of bases not matched to a gene: 10. For the CDR3, the DNA is TGTGCCACCAGGTCGTTCGGGACAGGCGGAAAACTGTTTTTT. Protein sequence: CATRSFGTGGKLFF.

The V gene is TRBV5-4, the J gene TRBJ2-7; D is perhaps TRBD1 (6 bases). V was pared by 1 base and J by 0 bases, with 11 bases between. The CDR3 consists of 15 residues. Germline V gene sequence: CDR1 SGHNT, CDR2 YYREEE (reference sequence). The CDR3 is CASSLLDSYSYEQYF. The CDR3 DNA reads TGTGCCAGCAGCTTGCTGGACAGCTACTCCTACGAGCAGTACTTC.

The chain carries TRBV5-1 and TRBJ2-7; TRBD1 agrees at 10 bases. CDR3 length: 15 residues. V gave up 2 bases and J gave up 6 bases; unmatched junction bases: 8. Looked up from germline, CDR1 is SGHRS and CDR2 is YFSETQ. Written as DNA, the CDR3 is TGCGCCAGCAGCTTCGGGACAGGGGTTACCTCCGAGCAGTACTTC. This codes for CASSFGTGVTSEQYF.

The chain couples TRBV6-5 to TRBJ1-3; D gene unclear. Looked up from germline, CDR1 is MNHEY and CDR2 is SVGAGI. V lost 2 bases and J lost 0, with 11 bases in between. CDR3 length: 16 amino acids. The CDR3 DNA sequence: TGTGCCAGCAGTTACACGGCCTCGGGCTCTGGAAACACCATATATTTT. This gives the protein CASSYTASGSGNTIYF.

The chain employs TRBV5-4 and TRBJ1-1, with a weak D call TRBD1 (5 bases). CDR1 and CDR2 (germline): SGHNT, YYREEE (reference sequence). There are 13 residues in the CDR3. The V and J ends lost 4 bases and 3 bases respectively, with 10 bases between them. The DNA of the CDR3 is TGTGCCAGCAGCACTAGGGGAGACACTGAAGCTTTCTTT. Its translation: CASSTRGDTEAFF.

The chain couples TRBV6-1 to TRBJ1-2, with D unresolved. With 3 bases removed from V and 8 bases from J, the gap between germline ends came to 13 bases. The germline V gene has CDR1 MNHNS and CDR2 SASEGT. The CDR3 has 13 residues. As DNA, the CDR3 is TGTGCCAGCAGTGAGTTCCTGCGCGGGGGCTACACCTTC. Protein: CASSEFLRGGYTF.

This CDR3 reads CAISDGKNIQYF. The CDR3 region has the DNA TGTGCCATCAGTGATGGCAAAAACATTCAGTACTTC. The chain employs TRBV10-3 and TRBJ2-4, with D unresolved. Trimming took 3 bases from V and 3 from J, leaving 3 bases between them. Per germline, CDR1 ENHRY and CDR2 SYGVKD. The CDR3 totals 12 residues.

This chain joins TRBV4-1 and TRBJ1-4, with D perhaps TRBD1 (5 bases). Trimming stripped 3 bases from V and 0 bases from J, with 11 bases between. The germline gives CDR1 MGHRA, CDR2 YSYEKL. The CDR3 has 16 amino acids. In nucleotides, the CDR3 is TGCGCCAGCAGCCAGACGGGGACGGCAACTAATGAAAAACTGTTTTTT. Translating gives CASSQTGTATNEKLFF.

CDR3 loop: CASLASWNTGELFF. The CDR3 DNA sequence: TGTGCCAGCCTGGCCTCATGGAACACCGGGGAGCTGTTTTTT. The rearrangement joins TRBV6-5 to TRBJ2-2, with D unclear. The CDR3 spans 14 residues. V was cut by 8 bases and J by 1 base, with 11 bases left in between. Germline V gene lookup returns CDR1 MNHEY and CDR2 SVGAGI.

V is TRBV30 and J is TRBJ2-1; 14 nucleotides agree with TRBD2. CDR1 is GTSNPN, CDR2 SVGIG, per germline (reference sequence). This CDR3 is built from 16 residues. V dropped 3 bases and J dropped 4; count of bases not matched to a gene: 5. The DNA for the CDR3 is TGTGCCTGGAGCCTAGGACTAGCGGGGGGATACAATGAGCAGTTCTTC. It is translated as CAWSLGLAGGYNEQFF.

The chain has TRBV19 and TRBJ2-2; D possibly uses TRBD1 or TRBD2 (5 bases each). The CDR3 is 15 amino acids. CDR1 is LNHDA, CDR2 SQIVND, per germline (reference sequence). V shed 3 bases and J shed 5 bases, with 13 bases lying between them. The CDR3 protein is CASSILGDPTGELFF. The CDR3 DNA follows: TGTGCCAGTAGTATTTTGGGGGACCCAACCGGGGAGCTGTTTTTT.

The V call is TRBV5-1, the J call TRBJ1-3; a possible D gene is TRBD1 (6 bases). Germline-derived CDR1 and CDR2 are SGHRS and YFSETQ. The CDR3 sequence is 16 residues long. The V end lost 5 bases, the J end lost 0 bases, and 15 bases lay between the germline ends. As DNA, the CDR3 is TGCGCCAGCAGTGTGGACAGAACCAACTCTGGAAACACCATATATTTT. Amino acids: CASSVDRTNSGNTIYF.

The chain is built from TRBV29-1 and TRBJ2-1; D uncertain. Trimming removed 0 bases from V and 7 bases from J, with 7 bases in between. Germline V gene data show CDR1 as SQVTM and CDR2 as ANQGSEA. This CDR3 comprises 12 residues. The DNA for the CDR3 is TGCAGCGTTGAAGAGCCTCGTAATGAGCAGTTCTTC. This sequence encodes CSVEEPRNEQFF.

The chain joins TRBV30 to TRBJ1-1; D possibly corresponds to TRBD1 (6 bases). The CDR3 is made up of 15 amino acids. The ends were cut back, 4 bases at V and 5 bases at J, with 20 bases in the middle. Germline CDR1 is GTSNPN and CDR2 is SVGIG (reference sequence). In DNA form, the CDR3 reads TGTGCCTGGATAAGAAAGGGCAGGGGAATGACTGAAGCTTTCTTT. Amino acid sequence: CAWIRKGRGMTEAFF.

This clone was recorded a few times. The chain couples TRBV11-2 to TRBJ2-7; no firm D call. Trimming took off 3 bases at V and 1 base at J, with 19 bases between the two ends. The CDR3 sequence is 17 residues long. Germline V CDR1 and CDR2: SGHAT, FQNNGV. DNA of the CDR3: TGTGCCAGCAGCTTGCAACATTCCACTCGCTTTTCCTACGAGCAGTACTTC. Its protein product is CASSLQHSTRFSYEQYF.

V and J are TRBV7-9 and TRBJ1-5; weak D call: TRBD1 (6 bases). The V gene's germline CDR1 is SEHNR and CDR2 FQNEAQ (reference sequence). The CDR3 is 14 amino acids. V was pared by 1 base and J by 7 bases, with 11 bases between. The chain's CDR3 is CASSLGGLGQPQHF. CDR3 DNA sequence: TGTGCCAGCAGCTTAGGGGGGCTCGGGCAGCCCCAGCATTTT.

The chain's CDR3 is CASSEPTPRFF. Written as DNA, the CDR3 is TGTGCCAGCAGTGAACCCACACCACGGTTCTTC. The chain combines TRBV2 with TRBJ2-1; no clear D gene. The V gene's germline CDR1 is SNHLY and CDR2 FYNNEI. Trimming cost V 2 bases and J 15 bases, with 11 bases left between them. This CDR3 spans 11 amino acids.

This sequence joins TRBV19 and TRBJ1-2, with D unclear. The V gene lost 3 bases and the J gene lost 0 bases, with 14 bases spanning the gap. The CDR3 covers 16 residues. CDR1 and CDR2 (germline): LNHDA, SQIVND (reference sequence). CDR3 region: CASSMATTVSNYGYTF. The CDR3 bases are TGTGCCAGTAGTATGGCGACTACAGTTTCTAACTATGGCTACACCTTC.

Regarding this clone: A much larger clone lies one base from this, so it may be a read error. V gene TRBV5-1 combines with J gene TRBJ2-2; TRBD2 is a possible D gene (7 bases). Per germline, CDR1 SGHRS and CDR2 YFSETQ. Deletions cut 3 bases from V and 0 bases from J, with 12 bases between. The CDR3 totals 16 residues. The CDR3, as DNA: TGCGCCAGCAGCTGGGAAGGGGGGGCGAACACCGGGGAGCTGTTTTTT. Translated, it gives CASSWEGGANTGELFF.

With regard to this clone: This same CDR3 is encoded by further DNA sequences in the sample. The CDR3 spells CATSPGGRAKNIQYF. The CDR3, as DNA: TGTGCCACCAGTCCGGGGGGTAGGGCCAAAAACATTCAGTACTTC. The chain joins TRBV15 to TRBJ2-4, with 7 bases fitting TRBD2. Germline loops: CDR1 LNHNV, CDR2 YYDKDF (reference sequence). CDR3 length: 15 amino acids. V lost 6 bases and J lost 1; bases outside the gene matches: 6.

The J gene is TRBJ1-6, the V gene TRBV29-1, with TRBD1 matching over 8 bases. Germline V CDR1 and CDR2: SQVTM, ANQGSEA. This CDR3 comprises 18 residues. The J segment lost 0 bases and the V segment lost 6 bases, leaving 13 bases of the junction unmatched. Here the CDR3 DNA reads TGCAGCGTGGACTCAGGACAGGGAACAAGCTCCTATAATTCACCCCTCCACTTT. Its protein product is CSVDSGQGTSSYNSPLHF.

The chain couples TRBV2 to TRBJ1-2; 10 bases match TRBD1. The germline V gene encodes CDR1 SNHLY and CDR2 FYNNEI. With 6 bases clipped from V and 0 bases from J, the junction kept 4 bases outside the gene matches. The CDR3 covers 15 residues. The CDR3 DNA follows: TGTGCCAGCAGAGGGACAGGGGCCGCTAACTATGGCTACACCTTC. This codes for CASRGTGAANYGYTF.

V usage is TRBV5-1 and J usage is TRBJ2-1; D gene ambiguous. CDR1 and CDR2 (germline): SGHRS, YFSETQ. Trimming removed 5 bases at V and 0 bases at J, with 12 bases between. This CDR3 is built from 15 residues. This CDR3 reads CASSLDLRSYNEQFF. The DNA for the CDR3 is TGCGCCAGCAGTTTAGATCTCCGCTCCTACAATGAGCAGTTCTTC.

The rearrangement uses TRBV6-9 and TRBJ2-7; possible D gene TRBD2, 6 bases. Germline V lookup: CDR1 MNHGY, CDR2 SVAAGI. Trimming pared 3 bases from V and 9 bases from J, leaving 15 bases between. This CDR3 is built from 13 residues. This CDR3 reads CASSYSGGGTQYF. The CDR3 DNA reads as TGTGCCAGCAGTTACTCCGGAGGAGGGACGCAGTACTTC.